The 30 T cell receptor beta chains below were found in one sample sequenced in a study of blood T cell repertoires in COVID-19. Libraries were prepared by immunoSEQ multiplex PCR; TCRdb keeps only in-frame clonotypes and omits some of them. Among approximately 400,000 clones listed, approximately 87% were seen once. The sequencing input was PBMCs or T cells enriched from blood (not recorded which). The receptors derive from a man between 25 and 39 years old who had recovered from COVID-19.

CDR3 residues: CASSQPTSGGSSYNEQFF. The DNA for the CDR3 is TGTGCCAGCAGCCAACCGACTAGCGGGGGAAGCTCCTACAATGAGCAGTTCTTC. This chain connects TRBV3-1 (or the pseudogene TRBV3-2) to TRBJ2-1; 12 bases map to TRBD2. Germline lookup yields CDR1 LGHDT and CDR2 YNNKEL (reference sequence). The CDR3 length is 18 residues. The ends lost 2 bases at V and 0 bases at J; junction bases unmatched: 5.

J is TRBJ1-6 and V is TRBV6-5, with D hard to call. V was shortened by 2 bases and J by 9 bases, with 8 bases between the two germline ends. Germline lookup yields CDR1 MNHEY and CDR2 SVGAGI. This CDR3 has 13 residues. The CDR3 DNA reads TGTGCCAGCAGTTACCACAGCGGTTCACCCCTCCACTTT. Amino acid sequence: CASSYHSGSPLHF.

The chain has TRBV24-1 and TRBJ2-3; TRBD1 agrees at 8 bases. The CDR3 length is 15 residues. With V trimmed by 4 bases and J by 6 bases, 8 bases remained unmatched. The germline CDR1 and CDR2 sequences are KGHDR and SFDVKD. This CDR3 reads CATSEGTGYRDTQYF. The CDR3 DNA reads TGTGCCACCAGTGAGGGGACAGGATATCGGGATACGCAGTATTTT.

This chain links TRBV7-8 with TRBJ1-6, with D possibly being TRBD1 (6 bases). Trimming stripped 7 bases from V and 7 bases from J, with 14 bases between. Germline V CDR1 and CDR2: SGHVS, FQNEAQ. This CDR3 is built from 14 residues. The CDR3 is CASTPIGGNSPLHF. In nucleotides, the CDR3 is TGTGCCAGCACCCCCATTGGGGGCAATTCACCCCTCCACTTT.

The V and J genes are TRBV4-1 and TRBJ2-7, with D possibly being TRBD1 (5 bases). Germline V gene data show CDR1 as MGHRA and CDR2 as YSYEKL. The CDR3 is made up of 15 amino acids. V was trimmed by 4 bases and J by 1 base, leaving 14 bases between them. This chain's CDR3 is CASSPRAQGSYEQYF. The CDR3 nucleotides are TGCGCCAGCAGCCCTCGGGCGCAGGGATCCTACGAGCAGTACTTC.

The chain joins TRBV24-1 to TRBJ2-1; 11 positions match TRBD1. The CDR3 has 16 amino acids. Germline loops: CDR1 KGHDR, CDR2 SFDVKD. The trim removed 4 bases at V and 8 bases at J, leaving 9 bases unmatched. The CDR3: CATSDAVPGQGDEQFF. Here the CDR3 DNA reads TGTGCCACCAGTGACGCTGTACCGGGACAGGGGGATGAGCAGTTCTTC.

V gene TRBV21-1 combines with J gene TRBJ1-5; TRBD1 is the table's D call and was not checked against the DNA. TRBV21-1 is given as a pseudogene. CDR3 length: 15 amino acids. The CDR3 DNA reads as TGTGCCAGCAGCAAACGCCTCCACAACGATCAGCCCCAGCATTTT. It is translated as CASSKRLHNDQPQHF.

On this clone: Other DNA sequences in this sample translate to the same CDR3. This rearrangement joins TRBV9 to TRBJ1-5; no firm D call. The CDR3 is made up of 13 amino acids. V dropped 0 bases and J dropped 2 bases, with 3 bases sitting between them. Germline loops: CDR1 SGDLS, CDR2 YYNGEE. CDR3 coding DNA: TGTGCCAGCAGCGTAGCTGGCAATCAGCCCCAGCATTTT. Its protein is CASSVAGNQPQHF.

This clone has only a few counts. The chain combines TRBV18 with TRBJ2-3; TRBD2 might be the D (6 bases). CDR1 is KGHSH, CDR2 LQKENI, per germline. The V gene lost 2 bases and the J gene lost 2 bases, with 11 bases spanning the gap. This CDR3 is 15 amino acids long. The CDR3 reads CASSPVRGFTDTQYF. The CDR3 DNA reads as TGTGCCAGCTCACCAGTTCGGGGGTTCACAGATACGCAGTATTTT.

This clone was counted once. The J gene is TRBJ2-7, the V gene TRBV2, with a weak D call TRBD2 (5 bases). Germline V gene lookup returns CDR1 SNHLY and CDR2 FYNNEI. This CDR3 is built from 12 residues. The V end was cut by 6 bases, the J end by 1 base, with 7 bases between. The CDR3 DNA reads TGTGCCAGCAGGGCGGGTTCCTACGAGCAGTACTTC. Its protein product is CASRAGSYEQYF.

V gene TRBV13 combines with J gene TRBJ2-2; TRBD2 matches 11 bases. The germline gives CDR1 PRHDT, CDR2 FYEKMQ (reference sequence). This CDR3 is built from 17 residues. J gave up 6 bases and V 5 bases, and 11 bases lay outside the gene matches. Here the CDR3 reads CASSPQTGTSGSGELFF. The CDR3 DNA reads TGTGCCAGCAGCCCCCAAACCGGGACTAGCGGTTCCGGGGAGCTGTTTTTT.

This clone was seen more than once but under ten times. The rearrangement links TRBV7-2 to TRBJ2-2, with 10 bases fitting TRBD1. The V segment lost 7 bases and the J segment 0 bases; nucleotides outside the gene matches: 5. CDR1 is SGHTA and CDR2 is FQGNSA in the germline V gene. This CDR3 has 16 residues. The CDR3 region has the DNA TGTGCCAGCACCTCGGGACAGGGGACGAACACCGGGGAGCTGTTTTTT. Its translation: CASTSGQGTNTGELFF.

V gene TRBV4-1 combines with J gene TRBJ1-2; TRBD1 matches at 9 bases. V shed 8 bases and J 5 bases; nucleotides not matched to a gene: 6. There are 13 residues in the CDR3. Germline CDR1 and CDR2: MGHRA and YSYEKL. CDR3 loop: CASAGTGMYGYTF. DNA for the CDR3: TGCGCCAGCGCCGGGACAGGGATGTATGGCTACACCTTC.

CDR3 amino acids: CASSEGGEGVADGYTF. The CDR3 DNA is TGTGCCAGCAGCGAGGGGGGGGAAGGTGTCGCGGATGGCTACACCTTC. This chain uses TRBV9 with TRBJ1-2, with D perhaps matching TRBD1 (6 bases). Germline V gives CDR1 SGDLS, CDR2 YYNGEE. The V end was cut by 3 bases, the J end by 6 bases, with 21 bases between. This CDR3 region has 16 residues.

V is TRBV3-1 (or the pseudogene TRBV3-2) and J is TRBJ1-4; possibly TRBD1 for D (6 bases). The length of the CDR3 is 15 residues. The V and J ends lost 3 bases and 8 bases respectively, with 16 bases between them. Germline V gene data show CDR1 as LGHDT and CDR2 as YNNKEL (reference sequence). CDR3 protein: CASSHGGRLDEKLFF. Here the CDR3 DNA reads TGTGCCAGCAGCCACGGGGGGCGGTTGGACGAAAAACTGTTTTTT.

The CDR3 nucleotides read TGTGCCATCAGGACTGGGACAGGGGGTAACACTGAAGCTTTCTTT. Translated, it gives CAIRTGTGGNTEAFF. The chain links TRBV10-3 to TRBJ1-1; TRBD1 matches 11 bases. Trimming removed 6 bases from V and 2 bases from J; junction bases left unmatched: 5. The CDR3 length is 15 residues. The germline V gene has CDR1 ENHRY and CDR2 SYGVKD.

This clone was detected a few times. The chain combines TRBV7-9 with TRBJ2-7, with a possible D match to TRBD2 (7 bases). The CDR3 consists of 18 residues. Looked up from germline, CDR1 is SEHNR and CDR2 is FQNEAQ (reference sequence). The V gene lost 4 bases and the J gene lost 2 bases, with 24 bases spanning the gap. CDR3 DNA: TGTGCCAGCAGCTCCCCAGCCGCCGGGGGGACAATTACCTACGAGCAGTACTTC. It translates to CASSSPAAGGTITYEQYF. The full variable domain, in which reference TRBV7-9 and TRBJ2-7 provide the parts outside the CDR3, is DTGVSQNPRHKITKRGQNVTFRCDPISEHNRLYWYRQTLGQGPEFLTYFQNEAQLEKSRLLSDRFSAERPKGSFSTLEIQRTEQGDSAMYLCASSSPAAGGTITYEQYFGPGTRLTVT.

This rearrangement joins TRBV10-3 to TRBJ2-2; 8 bases are shared with TRBD1. The CDR3 has 17 residues. The trim removed 6 bases at V and 3 bases at J, leaving 12 bases unmatched. Germline V gene data show CDR1 as ENHRY and CDR2 as SYGVKD. The CDR3 sequence is CAIRFPHGTGHTGELFF. The CDR3, as DNA: TGTGCCATCAGATTCCCCCATGGGACAGGCCACACCGGGGAGCTGTTTTTT.

The chain has TRBV7-2 and TRBJ1-5; D gene uncertain. Germline-derived CDR1 and CDR2 are SGHTA and FQGNSA. The CDR3 length is 14 residues. The V end lost 3 bases, the J end lost 0 bases, and 6 bases lay between the germline ends. CDR3 residues: CASSFRDSNQPQHF. The CDR3 nucleotides read TGTGCCAGCAGCTTTCGGGATAGCAATCAGCCCCAGCATTTT.

The gene calls are TRBV5-1 and TRBJ1-2, with D perhaps TRBD1 (5 bases). This CDR3 is 13 amino acids long. The V and J ends lost 3 bases and 6 bases respectively, with 12 bases between them. CDR1 is SGHRS and CDR2 is YFSETQ in the germline V gene. CDR3 sequence: CASSWRGGDGYTF. As DNA, the CDR3 is TGCGCCAGCAGCTGGAGGGGCGGGGATGGCTACACCTTC. Using reference TRBV5-1 and TRBJ1-2 for the parts outside the CDR3, the full variable domain is KAGVTQTPRYLIKTRGQQVTLSCSPISGHRSVSWYQQTPGQGLQFLFEYFSETQRNKGNFPGRFSGRQFSNSRSEMNVSTLELGDSALYLCASSWRGGDGYTFGSGTRLTVV.

The rearrangement joins TRBV7-2 to TRBJ2-5; 8 bases map to TRBD1. CDR1 SGHTA and CDR2 FQGNSA come from the germline V gene. V trimming: 4 bases; J trimming: 5 bases; junction bases outside the gene matches: 9. The CDR3 covers 15 residues. This chain's CDR3 is CASSSRQGLRETQYF. CDR3 DNA: TGTGCCAGCAGCTCCCGACAGGGGCTCCGGGAGACCCAGTACTTC.

This clone was detected only once. The chain recombines TRBV15 with TRBJ1-2; TRBD1 matches at 9 bases. The CDR3 covers 12 residues. The germline V gene encodes CDR1 LNHNV and CDR2 YYDKDF (reference sequence). After removal of 5 bases from V and 9 bases from J, the junction contained 4 bases not matched to a gene. As DNA, the CDR3 is TGTGCCACCAGCGGGGGACAGGGAAGCTACACCTTC. The encoded protein is CATSGGQGSYTF.

This sequence joins TRBV3-1 (or the pseudogene TRBV3-2) and TRBJ1-4; 8 nucleotides align to TRBD1. The CDR3 totals 17 residues. Germline loops: CDR1 LGHDT, CDR2 YNNKEL (reference sequence). Trimming cost V 3 bases and J 7 bases; bases outside gene matches: 13. Written as DNA, the CDR3 is TGTGCCAGCAGCCACCGCTCATCCTCCGGGACAGGTGAAAAACTGTTTTTT. Protein sequence: CASSHRSSSGTGEKLFF.

The chain employs TRBV5-1 and TRBJ2-5, with 9 bases aligning to TRBD1. The CDR3 consists of 15 residues. Per germline, CDR1 SGHRS and CDR2 YFSETQ. V dropped 3 bases and J dropped 2; count of bases not matched to a gene: 5. The CDR3 here is CASSYRTGVQETQYF. The CDR3 DNA reads TGCGCCAGCAGCTACCGGACAGGGGTTCAAGAGACCCAGTACTTC.

In nucleotides, the CDR3 is TGTGCCAGCAGTTACTCTGACAGGGGTAGGGATGAGCAGTTCTTC. Translated, it gives CASSYSDRGRDEQFF. The rearrangement joins TRBV6-5 to TRBJ2-1, with 8 bases that match TRBD1. The junction had 6 bases not matched to a gene; V was cut back by 0 bases and J by 8 bases. The V gene's germline CDR1 is MNHEY and CDR2 SVGAGI. The CDR3 sequence is 15 residues long.

This chain joins TRBV6-2 or TRBV6-3 and TRBJ1-1; perhaps TRBD1 as D (6 bases). The germline V gene has CDR1 MNHEY and CDR2 SVGEGT. The V end lost 2 bases, the J end lost 2 bases, and 18 bases lay between the germline ends. CDR3 length: 17 residues. CDR3 loop: CASSYAVRGSQNTEAFF. The CDR3 coding sequence is TGTGCCAGCAGTTACGCAGTCAGGGGATCCCAAAACACTGAAGCTTTCTTT.

The chain links TRBV7-2 to TRBJ2-5; D is possibly TRBD1 (6 bases). Trimming pared 4 bases from V and 5 bases from J, leaving 17 bases between. The CDR3 contains 15 residues. The germline gives CDR1 SGHTA, CDR2 FQGNSA. The CDR3, as DNA: TGTGCCAGCAGCTATGCCAGGGGCTCAGGGGAGACCCAGTACTTC. Encoded protein: CASSYARGSGETQYF.

V and J are TRBV27 and TRBJ1-1, with D uncertain. The CDR3 length is 8 residues. CDR1 MNHEY and CDR2 SMNVEV come from the germline V gene (reference sequence). Trimming left V 8 bases short and J 7 bases short, with 2 bases between. CDR3 bases: TGTGCCAGCTATGAAGCTTTCTTT. As protein: CASYEAFF.

The genes are TRBV7-9 and TRBJ1-2, with TRBD1 as a possible D gene (5 bases). The CDR3 is 14 residues long. Germline V gives CDR1 SEHNR, CDR2 FQNEAQ (reference sequence). Trimming stripped 5 bases from V and 2 bases from J, with 12 bases between. The CDR3 reads CASSPKPGNYGYTF. DNA for the CDR3: TGTGCCAGCAGCCCAAAGCCAGGGAACTATGGCTACACCTTC.

CDR3: CASSTLAGAPSYNEQFF. CDR3 DNA: TGTGCCAGCAGCACACTAGCGGGGGCCCCCTCCTACAATGAGCAGTTCTTC. The rearrangement uses TRBV5-4 and TRBJ2-1, with TRBD2 matching 11 bases. The germline CDR1 and CDR2 sequences are SGHNT and YYREEE (reference sequence). The CDR3 consists of 17 residues. Trimming removed 4 bases from V and 0 bases from J; junction bases left unmatched: 6.